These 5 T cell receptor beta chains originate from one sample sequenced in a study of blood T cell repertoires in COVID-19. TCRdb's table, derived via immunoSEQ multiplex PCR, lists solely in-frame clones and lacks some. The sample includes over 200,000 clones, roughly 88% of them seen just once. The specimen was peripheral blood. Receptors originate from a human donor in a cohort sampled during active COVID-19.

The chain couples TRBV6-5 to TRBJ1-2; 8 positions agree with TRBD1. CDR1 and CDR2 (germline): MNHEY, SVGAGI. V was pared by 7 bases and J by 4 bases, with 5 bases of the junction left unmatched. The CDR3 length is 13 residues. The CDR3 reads CASILQGVYGYTF. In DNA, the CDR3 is TGTGCCAGCATTTTACAGGGGGTCTATGGCTACACCTTC.

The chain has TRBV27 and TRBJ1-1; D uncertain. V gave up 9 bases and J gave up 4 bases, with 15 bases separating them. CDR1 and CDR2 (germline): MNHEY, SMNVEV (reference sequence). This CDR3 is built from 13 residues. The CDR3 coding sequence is TGTGCCAGTTTTCTTGGGAGTGGCACTGAAGCTTTCTTT. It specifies CASFLGSGTEAFF.

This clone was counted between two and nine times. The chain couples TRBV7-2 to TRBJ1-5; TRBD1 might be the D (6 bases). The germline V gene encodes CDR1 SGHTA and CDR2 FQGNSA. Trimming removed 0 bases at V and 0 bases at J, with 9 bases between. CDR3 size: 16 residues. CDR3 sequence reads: CASSLAGAGSNQPQHF. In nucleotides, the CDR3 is TGTGCCAGCAGCTTAGCGGGGGCGGGTAGCAATCAGCCCCAGCATTTT.

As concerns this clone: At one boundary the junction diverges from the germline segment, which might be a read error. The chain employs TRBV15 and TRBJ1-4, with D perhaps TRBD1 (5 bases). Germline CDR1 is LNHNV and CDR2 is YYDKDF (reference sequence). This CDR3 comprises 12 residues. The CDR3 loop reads CATSRDLGGSDF. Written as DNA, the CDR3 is TGTGCCACCAGCAGAGATTTGGGGGGGTCTGATTTT. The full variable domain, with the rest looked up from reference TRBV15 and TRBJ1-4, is DAMVIQNPRYQVTQFGKPVTLSCSQTLNHNVMYWYQQKSSQAPKLLFHYYDKDFNNEADTPDNFQSRRPNTSFCFLDIRSPGLGDTAMYLCATSRDLGGSDFGSGTQLSVL.

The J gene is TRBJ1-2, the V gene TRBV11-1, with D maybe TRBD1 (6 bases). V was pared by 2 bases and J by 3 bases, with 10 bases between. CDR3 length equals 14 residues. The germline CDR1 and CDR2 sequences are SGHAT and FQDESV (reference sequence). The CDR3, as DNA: TGTGCCAGCAGCTTAATTGCAGGGGACTATGGCTACACCTTC. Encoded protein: CASSLIAGDYGYTF.